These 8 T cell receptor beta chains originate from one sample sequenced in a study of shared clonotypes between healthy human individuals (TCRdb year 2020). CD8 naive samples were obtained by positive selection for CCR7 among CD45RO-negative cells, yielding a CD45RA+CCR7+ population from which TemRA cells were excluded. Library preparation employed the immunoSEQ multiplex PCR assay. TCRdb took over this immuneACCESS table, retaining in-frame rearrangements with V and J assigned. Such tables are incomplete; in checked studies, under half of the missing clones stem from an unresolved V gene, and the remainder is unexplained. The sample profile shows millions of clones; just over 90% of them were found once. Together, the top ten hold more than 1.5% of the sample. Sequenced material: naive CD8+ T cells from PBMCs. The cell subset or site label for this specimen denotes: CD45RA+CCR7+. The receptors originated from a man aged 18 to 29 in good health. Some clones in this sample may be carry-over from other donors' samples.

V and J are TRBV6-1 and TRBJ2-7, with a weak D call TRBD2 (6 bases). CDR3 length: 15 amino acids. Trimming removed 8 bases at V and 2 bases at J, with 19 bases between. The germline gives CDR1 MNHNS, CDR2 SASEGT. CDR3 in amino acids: CASDLLGGKTYEQYF. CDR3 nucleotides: TGTGCCAGCGATTTACTGGGGGGAAAAACCTACGAGCAGTACTTC.

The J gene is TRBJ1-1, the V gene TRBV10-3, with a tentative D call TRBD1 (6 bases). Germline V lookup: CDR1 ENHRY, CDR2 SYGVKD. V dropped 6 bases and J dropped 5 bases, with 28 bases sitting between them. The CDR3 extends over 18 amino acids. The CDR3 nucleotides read TGTGCCATCAGCAGAAAAGTAAAAGGGGGGCCCGCGGGAACTGAAGCTTTCTTT. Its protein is CAISRKVKGGPAGTEAFF.

The CDR3 bases are TGTGCCAGCAACGGGGGGACTAGCGGGACTAGGAAGACCCAGTACTTC. This encodes CASNGGTSGTRKTQYF. The chain carries TRBV11-2 and TRBJ2-5; 13 bases are a match to TRBD2. This CDR3 comprises 16 residues. Germline values: CDR1 SGHAT, CDR2 FQNNGV. Unmatched junction bases numbered 11, after V lost 7 bases and J lost 6 bases.

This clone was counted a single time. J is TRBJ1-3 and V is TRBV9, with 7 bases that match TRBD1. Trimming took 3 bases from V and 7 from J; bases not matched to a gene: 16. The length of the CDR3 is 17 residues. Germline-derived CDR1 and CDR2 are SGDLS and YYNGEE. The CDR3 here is CASSAALTLAQGNTIYF. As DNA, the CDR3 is TGTGCCAGCAGCGCGGCCCTAACCCTAGCACAGGGGAACACCATATATTTT.

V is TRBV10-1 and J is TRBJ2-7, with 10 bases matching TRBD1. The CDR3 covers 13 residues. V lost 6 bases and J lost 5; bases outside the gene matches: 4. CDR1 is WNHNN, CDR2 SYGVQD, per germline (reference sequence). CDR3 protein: CASSLGTGDEQYF. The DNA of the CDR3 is TGCGCCAGCAGCCTCGGGACAGGGGACGAGCAGTACTTC.

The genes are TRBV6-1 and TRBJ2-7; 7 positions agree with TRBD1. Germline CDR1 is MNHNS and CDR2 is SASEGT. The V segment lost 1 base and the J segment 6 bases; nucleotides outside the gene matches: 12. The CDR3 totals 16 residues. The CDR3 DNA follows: TGTGCCAGCAGTGAAGTGGTGAACAGGGGTCCCTGCGAGCAGTACTTC. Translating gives CASSEVVNRGPCEQYF.

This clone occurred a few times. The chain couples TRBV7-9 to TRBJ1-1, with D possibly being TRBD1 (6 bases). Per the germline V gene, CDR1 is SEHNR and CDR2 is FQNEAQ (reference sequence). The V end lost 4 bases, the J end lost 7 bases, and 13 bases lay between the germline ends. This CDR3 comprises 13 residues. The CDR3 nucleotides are TGTGCCAGCAGCTCTGGCTGGACAGATGAAGCTTTCTTT. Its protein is CASSSGWTDEAFF. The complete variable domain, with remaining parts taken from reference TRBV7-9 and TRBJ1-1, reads DTGVSQNPRHKITKRGQNVTFRCDPISEHNRLYWYRQTLGQGPEFLTYFQNEAQLEKSRLLSDRFSAERPKGSFSTLEIQRTEQGDSAMYLCASSSGWTDEAFFGQGTRLTVV.

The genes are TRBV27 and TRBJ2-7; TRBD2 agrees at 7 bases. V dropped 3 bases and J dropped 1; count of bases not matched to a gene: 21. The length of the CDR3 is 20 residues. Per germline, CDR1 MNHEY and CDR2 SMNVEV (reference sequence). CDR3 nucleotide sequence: TGTGCCAGCAGTTTTCAGAGCGTAACTAGCGAGAGGGCCCGATCCTACGAGCAGTACTTC. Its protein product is CASSFQSVTSERARSYEQYF.